The 30 T cell receptor beta chains listed next were all sequenced from one sample in a study of shared clonotypes between healthy human individuals. CD8 cells regarded as naive lacked CD45RO, were positively chosen for CCR7, and omitted terminally differentiated effector memory CD45RA+ cells. Assay used: immunoSEQ multiplex PCR; TCRdb lists only in-frame clones, some missing. Among millions of clones listed, about 95% were seen once. The specimen was naive CD8+ T cells sorted from blood. The source is a man aged 18-30 years in good health.

On this clone itself: Other DNA sequences in the same sample also yield this CDR3. This sequence joins TRBV2 and TRBJ1-2; TRBD1 matches at 8 bases. The CDR3 sequence is 13 residues long. V was pared by 7 bases and J by 8 bases, with 9 bases of the junction left unmatched. From germline, CDR1 is SNHLY and CDR2 FYNNEI. DNA of the CDR3: TGTGCCAGCATATGGGACAGGACGGGAGGCTACACCTTC. Encoded protein: CASIWDRTGGYTF.

This clone showed up just once. The chain recombines TRBV20-1 with TRBJ2-3; no clear D gene. The V end was cut by 0 bases, the J end by 5 bases, with 3 bases between. The germline V gene has CDR1 DFQATT and CDR2 SNEGSKA (reference sequence). CDR3 size: 11 residues. The CDR3 DNA sequence: TGCAGTGCTAGAGATCGAGATACGCAGTATTTT. This codes for CSARDRDTQYF.

This clone showed up just once. The chain is built from TRBV7-2 and TRBJ2-3; 14 nucleotides line up with TRBD2. Germline V CDR1 and CDR2: SGHTA, FQGNSA. The ends lost 5 bases at V and 3 bases at J; junction bases unmatched: 13. The CDR3 is 19 residues long. The CDR3 sequence is CASSPPMGLAGVRTDTQYF. CDR3 in DNA: TGTGCCAGCAGCCCTCCCATGGGACTAGCGGGAGTAAGGACAGATACGCAGTATTTT.

V gene TRBV7-6 combines with J gene TRBJ2-7; 7 bases agree with TRBD2. J lost 7 bases, V lost 0 bases, and 9 bases had no gene match. Germline values: CDR1 SGHVS, CDR2 FNYEAQ. The CDR3 has 15 residues. The CDR3 spells CASSLAPMGGGEQYF. The CDR3 nucleotides read TGTGCCAGCAGCTTAGCCCCTATGGGGGGGGGAGAGCAGTACTTC.

The chain employs TRBV6-5 and TRBJ2-5; no clear D. Trimming removed 11 bases at V and 4 bases at J, with 11 bases between. Germline loops: CDR1 MNHEY, CDR2 SVGAGI. The CDR3 sequence is 11 residues long. The CDR3 here is CAGGWGETQYF. The CDR3 DNA is TGTGCCGGTGGTTGGGGAGAGACCCAGTACTTC.

The chain carries TRBV14 and TRBJ2-3; TRBD2 matches 11 bases. V lost 0 bases, J lost 2 bases, and 4 bases stayed unmatched. The germline gives CDR1 SGHDN, CDR2 FVKESK. CDR3 length: 17 amino acids. The CDR3 loop reads CASSQELAGVNTDTQYF. In DNA, the CDR3 is TGTGCCAGCAGCCAAGAACTAGCGGGGGTAAACACAGATACGCAGTATTTT.

About this clone: The sample carries other DNA sequences with the same CDR3. The V call is TRBV11-2, the J call TRBJ2-1; D is unclear. V lost 1 base and J lost 6, with 4 bases in between. From germline, CDR1 is SGHAT and CDR2 FQNNGV. There are 12 residues in the CDR3. CDR3 sequence reads: CASSLAVNEQFF. As DNA, the CDR3 is TGTGCCAGCAGCTTAGCGGTCAATGAGCAGTTCTTC.

The V call is TRBV5-1, the J call TRBJ1-2; TRBD1 aligns across 11 bases. The CDR3 sequence is 17 residues long. The junction had 9 bases not matched to a gene; V was cut back by 1 base and J by 4 bases. Germline-derived CDR1 and CDR2 are SGHRS and YFSETQ. CDR3 sequence: CASSLTPGQGAGYGYTF. The CDR3 region has the DNA TGCGCCAGCAGCTTGACCCCCGGACAGGGGGCCGGCTATGGCTACACCTTC.

This chain links TRBV10-2 with TRBJ2-3; 11 bases agree with TRBD2. Trimming at V came to 2 bases and at J to 4 bases, leaving 11 bases not matched to a gene. The CDR3 is 18 residues long. Germline values: CDR1 WSHSY, CDR2 SAAADI. In DNA, the CDR3 is TGCGCCAGCAGTGAGGGAACTAGCGGGAGAGTCTTGGCAGATACGCAGTATTTT. Translated: CASSEGTSGRVLADTQYF.

This chain links TRBV14 with TRBJ2-2; D is unclear. V lost 0 bases and J lost 3, with 11 bases in between. The CDR3 consists of 16 residues. CDR1 and CDR2 (germline): SGHDN, FVKESK. CDR3 residues: CASSQDHSFYTGELFF. CDR3 coding DNA: TGTGCCAGCAGCCAAGATCACAGCTTCTACACCGGGGAGCTGTTTTTT.

This clone is a singleton in its sample. The V gene is TRBV19, the J gene TRBJ1-5; D is ambiguous. This CDR3 has 13 amino acids. CDR1 is LNHDA, CDR2 SQIVND, per germline (reference sequence). V lost 3 bases, J lost 8 bases, and 11 bases lay in between. The CDR3 here is CASSMAFTEPQHF. The CDR3 DNA follows: TGTGCCAGTAGTATGGCCTTCACGGAGCCCCAGCATTTT.

The rearrangement uses TRBV30 and TRBJ1-2, with D uncertain. Germline V gene lookup returns CDR1 GTSNPN and CDR2 SVGIG (reference sequence). The CDR3 sequence is 13 residues long. Trimming took off 0 bases at V and 4 bases at J, with 9 bases between the two ends. Here the CDR3 reads CAWSVSVGYGYTF. CDR3 DNA: TGTGCCTGGAGTGTAAGCGTTGGCTATGGCTACACCTTC.

This chain connects TRBV29-1 to TRBJ2-7, with D possibly TRBD2 on 6 matching bases. CDR1 and CDR2 (germline): SQVTM, ANQGSEA. The CDR3 runs 11 residues. The germline V and J ends were trimmed by 5 bases and 5 bases, with 10 bases remaining between them. The CDR3 reads CSVREWDEQYF. CDR3 nucleotides: TGCAGCGTTCGGGAGTGGGACGAGCAGTACTTC.

This clone was detected once. The chain combines TRBV2 with TRBJ1-6; D might be TRBD1 (5 bases). V lost 4 bases and J lost 4, with 14 bases in between. The V gene's germline CDR1 is SNHLY and CDR2 FYNNEI. The CDR3 consists of 16 residues. CDR3 nucleotide sequence: TGTGCCAGCAGTGGGGGGGGTTTCCCATATAATTCACCCCTCCACTTT. The encoded protein is CASSGGGFPYNSPLHF.

CDR3 amino acids: CASSYEGSYNEQFF. Here the CDR3 DNA reads TGCGCCAGCAGCTATGAGGGCTCCTACAATGAGCAGTTCTTC. The rearrangement links TRBV5-1 to TRBJ2-1, with a possible D match to TRBD2 (5 bases). This CDR3 is built from 14 residues. Germline V gene lookup returns CDR1 SGHRS and CDR2 YFSETQ. V shed 3 bases and J shed 0 bases, with 7 bases lying between them. The whole variable domain, filled in from reference TRBV5-1 and TRBJ2-1, reads KAGVTQTPRYLIKTRGQQVTLSCSPISGHRSVSWYQQTPGQGLQFLFEYFSETQRNKGNFPGRFSGRQFSNSRSEMNVSTLELGDSALYLCASSYEGSYNEQFFGPGTRLTVL.

Comment on this clone: Additional DNA sequences in this sample encode the identical CDR3. This chain links TRBV7-9 with TRBJ2-1; possible D gene TRBD2, 6 bases. The ends were cut back, 5 bases at V and 4 bases at J, with 15 bases in the middle. The CDR3 runs to 15 residues. Germline V gives CDR1 SEHNR, CDR2 FQNEAQ (reference sequence). The CDR3 region has the DNA TGTGCCAGCAGCCCACCGGGACTTGATTACAATGAGCAGTTCTTC. Its protein is CASSPPGLDYNEQFF.

This clone was recorded only once. The chain employs TRBV27 and TRBJ1-2; D is undetermined. The CDR3 consists of 13 residues. V lost 2 bases, J lost 5 bases, and 9 bases lay in between. Germline CDR1 MNHEY, CDR2 SMNVEV (reference sequence). CDR3 protein: CASSLLLGYGYTF. The CDR3 coding sequence is TGTGCCAGCAGTTTACTCCTGGGGTATGGCTACACCTTC.

The chain links TRBV4-1 to TRBJ1-6; D is perhaps TRBD1 (5 bases). V was pared by 4 bases and J by 10 bases, with 14 bases between. This CDR3 is built from 14 residues. The germline V gene encodes CDR1 MGHRA and CDR2 YSYEKL. The CDR3 here is CASSRGGEGSPLHF. DNA for the CDR3: TGCGCCAGCAGCCGCGGGGGTGAGGGATCACCCCTCCACTTT.

The chain carries TRBV4-1 and TRBJ2-2; 9 nucleotides agree with TRBD2. Losses at the gene ends were 0 bases for V and 6 bases for J; bases not matched to a gene: 8. CDR1 and CDR2 from the germline V gene are MGHRA and YSYEKL. The CDR3 is 17 amino acids. DNA for the CDR3: TGCGCCAGCAGCCAAGATCAGAAGCGGGGGGCTTCCGGGGAGCTGTTTTTT. This codes for CASSQDQKRGASGELFF.

The rearrangement uses TRBV29-1 and TRBJ2-7; 7 bases line up with TRBD1. V dropped 7 bases and J dropped 0; count of bases not matched to a gene: 6. The CDR3 covers 13 residues. Germline-derived CDR1 and CDR2 are SQVTM and ANQGSEA. CDR3 protein: CSGSGGNSYEQYF. Written as DNA, the CDR3 is TGCAGCGGCTCAGGGGGTAACTCCTACGAGCAGTACTTC.

This clone was picked up one time. This chain connects TRBV6-1 to TRBJ2-7; D is possibly TRBD2 (7 bases). Trimming took 2 bases from V and 4 from J, leaving 18 bases between them. This CDR3 spans 16 amino acids. Germline CDR1 reads MNHNS; CDR2 reads SASEGT. Here the CDR3 DNA reads TGTGCCAGCAGTGAATACCCGAGGGGGGGGATATACGAGCAGTACTTC. This encodes CASSEYPRGGIYEQYF.

Turning to this clone: Other nucleotide sequences from this sample produce the same CDR3. The chain has TRBV6-5 and TRBJ2-1, with 10 bases lining up with TRBD1. The CDR3 has 15 residues. Trimming took 5 bases from V and 2 from J; bases not matched to a gene: 3. Germline-derived CDR1 and CDR2 are MNHEY and SVGAGI. The DNA for the CDR3 is TGTGCCAGCAGTACCGGGACAGGGGCCTACAATGAGCAGTTCTTC. Translation gives CASSTGTGAYNEQFF.

The rearrangement links TRBV30 to TRBJ1-1; D is unresolved. The V gene lost 7 bases and the J gene lost 11 bases, with 14 bases spanning the gap. Germline V gene data show CDR1 as GTSNPN and CDR2 as SVGIG (reference sequence). This CDR3 region has 10 residues. CDR3 DNA: TGTGCCTCCGAAGACCGGAGGGCTTTCTTT. It yields the protein CASEDRRAFF.

The chain links TRBV5-1 to TRBJ2-7, with a possible D match to TRBD1 (8 bases). The CDR3 length is 14 residues. Germline assignment: CDR1 SGHRS and CDR2 YFSETQ. Trimming removed 5 bases at V and 3 bases at J, with 15 bases between. The CDR3 reads CASRTQGGIYEQYF. The CDR3 DNA reads TGCGCCAGCAGAACACAGGGGGGGATCTACGAGCAGTACTTC.

The V call is TRBV6-6, the J call TRBJ2-2; D not certain. Trimming took off 0 bases at V and 3 bases at J, with 11 bases between the two ends. CDR3 length: 16 amino acids. Germline CDR1 MNHNY, CDR2 SVGAGI (reference sequence). In DNA form, the CDR3 reads TGTGCCAGCAGTTACTCAGAAGGGATTGACACCGGGGAGCTGTTTTTT. Its protein is CASSYSEGIDTGELFF.

V gene TRBV27 combines with J gene TRBJ2-1, with a weak D call TRBD1 (8 bases). The CDR3 sequence is 14 residues long. V gave up 3 bases and J gave up 7 bases, with 13 bases separating them. Germline CDR1 MNHEY, CDR2 SMNVEV (reference sequence). The CDR3 nucleotides are TGTGCCAGCAGTTTGGGGGGGACAGGTAATGAGCAGTTCTTC. It specifies CASSLGGTGNEQFF.

In its sample, this clone was seen once. The chain joins TRBV11-3 to TRBJ2-1; no reliable D call. The V gene's germline CDR1 is SGHNT and CDR2 YENEEA. The CDR3 totals 14 residues. The V and J ends lost 0 bases and 4 bases respectively, with 7 bases between them. The CDR3: CASSLEGEYNEQFF. CDR3 nucleotide sequence: TGTGCCAGCAGCTTAGAGGGTGAATACAATGAGCAGTTCTTC.

The chain combines TRBV11-2 with TRBJ2-5; D uncertain. The CDR3 spans 15 residues. Trimming took off 5 bases at V and 1 base at J, with 14 bases between the two ends. Germline CDR1 reads SGHAT; CDR2 reads FQNNGV. As DNA, the CDR3 is TGTGCCAGCAGCCCCCCCTTGTCGGGCCAAGAGACCCAGTACTTC. Protein product: CASSPPLSGQETQYF.

The V call is TRBV6-5, the J call TRBJ2-3, with 8 nucleotides matching TRBD2. CDR1 MNHEY and CDR2 SVGAGI come from the germline V gene. The CDR3 has 15 residues. The junction had 13 bases not matched to a gene; V was cut back by 8 bases and J by 6 bases. CDR3 sequence: CASRRTRGGADTQYF. DNA of the CDR3: TGTGCCAGCCGAAGGACCCGGGGGGGCGCGGATACGCAGTATTTT.

Note on this clone: Other nucleotide sequences in the sample specify the same CDR3. This rearrangement joins TRBV30 to TRBJ1-1, with D perhaps TRBD1 (6 bases). The CDR3 has 12 residues. The V and J ends lost 3 bases and 5 bases respectively, with 10 bases between them. Per the germline V gene, CDR1 is GTSNPN and CDR2 is SVGIG (reference sequence). CDR3: CAWSPTGTEAFF. CDR3 in DNA: TGTGCCTGGAGCCCCACAGGGACTGAAGCTTTCTTT.